This T cell receptor beta chain was sequenced in a study of CXCR3-negative and CXCR3-positive naive CD8 T cells. The libraries of TRB cDNA were prepared using 5' RACE with UMI labels. TCRdb reanalyzed the 5' RACE reads and collapses them to one entry per CDR3 protein, without DNA. The sample table sets out 35,000 to 40,000 distinct CDR3 sequences. Sequenced: memory CD8+ T cells from blood. This clonotype was obtained from a human donor in good health. Some clones in this sample may be carry-over from other donors' samples.

The CDR3 loop reads CASSPFEGLGYEQYF. The V call is TRBV18, the J call TRBJ2-7; TCRdb lists TRBD1, though no DNA is available to test this call. This CDR3 region has 15 residues. CDR1 is KGHSH and CDR2 is LQKENI in the germline V gene.